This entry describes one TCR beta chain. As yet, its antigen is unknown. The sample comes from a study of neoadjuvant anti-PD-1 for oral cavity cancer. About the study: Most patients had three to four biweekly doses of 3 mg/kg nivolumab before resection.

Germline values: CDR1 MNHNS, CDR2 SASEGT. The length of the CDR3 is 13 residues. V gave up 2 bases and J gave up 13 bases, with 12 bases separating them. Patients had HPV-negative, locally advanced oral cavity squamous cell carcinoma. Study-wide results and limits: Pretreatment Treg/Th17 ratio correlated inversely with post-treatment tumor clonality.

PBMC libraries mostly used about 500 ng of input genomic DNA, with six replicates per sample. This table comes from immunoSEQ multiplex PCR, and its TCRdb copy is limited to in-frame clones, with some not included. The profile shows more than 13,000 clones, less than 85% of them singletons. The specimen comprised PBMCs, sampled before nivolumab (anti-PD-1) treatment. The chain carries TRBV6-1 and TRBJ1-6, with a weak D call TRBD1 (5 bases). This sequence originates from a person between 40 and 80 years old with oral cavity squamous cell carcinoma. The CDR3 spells CASSEWGSRPLHF. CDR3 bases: TGTGCCAGCAGTGAATGGGGGAGCAGGCCCCTCCACTTT.